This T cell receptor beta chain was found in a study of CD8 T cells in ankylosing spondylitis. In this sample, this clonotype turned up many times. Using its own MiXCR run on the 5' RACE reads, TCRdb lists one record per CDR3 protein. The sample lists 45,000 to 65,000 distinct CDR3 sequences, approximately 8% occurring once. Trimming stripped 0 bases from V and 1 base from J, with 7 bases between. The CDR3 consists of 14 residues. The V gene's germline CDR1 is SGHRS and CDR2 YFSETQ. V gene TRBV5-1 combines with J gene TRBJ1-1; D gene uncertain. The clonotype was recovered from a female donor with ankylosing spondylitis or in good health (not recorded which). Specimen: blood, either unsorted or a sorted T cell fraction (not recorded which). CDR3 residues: CASSLVVGNTEAFF. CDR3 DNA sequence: TGCGCCAGCAGCTTGGTGGTCGGGAACACTGAAGCTTTCTTT. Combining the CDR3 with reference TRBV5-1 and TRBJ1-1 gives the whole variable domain KAGVTQTPRYLIKTRGQQVTLSCSPISGHRSVSWYQQTPGQGLQFLFEYFSETQRNKGNFPGRFSGRQFSNSRSEMNVSTLELGDSALYLCASSLVVGNTEAFFGQGTRLTVV.